This T cell receptor beta chain emerged from a study of OX40 agonist ivuxolimab in advanced cancers. The study, taken as a whole, reports: Compared with CD4+, CD8+ T cells on average had more expanded clones.

The CDR3 spans 14 residues. Germline V gene sequence: CDR1 MDHEN, CDR2 SYDVKM. Trimming took off 8 bases at V and 5 bases at J, with 17 bases between the two ends. Assay: immunoSEQ multiplex PCR; the TCRdb copy retains only in-frame clones and omits some. Of 70,000 or so clones in the sample, roughly 87% were seen once. This clone was seen a few times. Its antigen is unidentified. V is TRBV28 and J is TRBJ2-3; D possibly matches TRBD1 or TRBD2 (6 bases each). This clonotype originated in an adult with an advanced solid tumor such as melanoma, head and neck, liver or kidney cancer. Here the sequenced sample was CD4+ or CD8+ T cells sorted from blood, taken in a trial of the OX40 agonist ivuxolimab. The CDR3 region is CASRKGGPVDTQYF. CDR3 sequence (DNA): TGTGCCAGCCGCAAGGGGGGCCCAGTAGATACGCAGTATTTT.